This entry lists 17 T cell receptor beta chains sequenced from one sample in a study of beta chain features in type 1 diabetes. Findings and caveats of the study: TCRB CDR3s were moderately but significantly shorter in Type 1 diabetes patients in all four CD4+ subsets.

What these receptors recognize is not known. Every bit of the isolated RNA underwent reverse transcription, so sequencing read expressed TCRB transcripts. Sequencing used immunoSEQ multiplex PCR; TCRdb keeps in-frame clones, though not all of them. The data hold nearly 350,000 clones, with around 9% observed a single time. Sequences were obtained from central memory CD4+ T cells from blood. The receptors originated from a man aged 25-40 years with type 1 diabetes.

This clone is a singleton in its sample. The J gene is TRBJ1-2, the V gene TRBV6-5, with 7 nucleotides matching TRBD1. This CDR3 is 15 amino acids long. V shed 5 bases, J shed 7 bases, and the junction held 13 bases outside the gene matches. Germline CDR1 MNHEY, CDR2 SVGAGI. CDR3 sequence reads: CASSPTIEGAGGYTF. CDR3 nucleotide sequence: TGTGCCAGCAGTCCGACTATCGAGGGGGCCGGTGGCTACACCTTC.

The rearrangement uses TRBV5-6 and TRBJ2-7, with D unclear. V shed 0 bases and J shed 3 bases, with 7 bases lying between them. In germline, CDR1 is SGHDT, CDR2 YYEEEE. The CDR3 consists of 13 residues. The CDR3 nucleotides read TGTGCCAGCAGCTTGGCAAGCCGCTACGAGCAGTACTTC. Translation: CASSLASRYEQYF.

In this sample, this clone turned up many times. The rearrangement uses TRBV11-2 and TRBJ1-4; no firm D call. V shed 2 bases and J shed 8 bases, with 6 bases lying between them. CDR3 length: 12 amino acids. Germline V gene data show CDR1 as SGHAT and CDR2 as FQNNGV. CDR3 sequence (DNA): TGTGCCAGCAGCTTACACGGCGAAAAACTGTTTTTT. It specifies CASSLHGEKLFF. The full variable domain, in which reference TRBV11-2 and TRBJ1-4 provide the parts outside the CDR3, is EAGVAQSPRYKIIEKRQSVAFWCNPISGHATLYWYQQILGQGPKLLIQFQNNGVVDDSQLPKDRFSAERLKGVDSTLKIQPAKLEDSAVYLCASSLHGEKLFFGSGTQLSVL.

The chain combines TRBV7-2 with TRBJ2-7; D unresolved. Germline assignment: CDR1 SGHTA and CDR2 FQGNSA. CDR3 length: 11 amino acids. Deletions cut 5 bases from V and 6 bases from J, with 8 bases between. CDR3 nucleotides: TGTGCCAGCAGCCAAGGGCGCGAGCAGTACTTC. Residues: CASSQGREQYF.

This clone was observed a handful of times. The chain recombines TRBV10-3 with TRBJ2-2, with TRBD1 matching over 7 bases. V lost 5 bases and J lost 0; bases outside the gene matches: 3. The CDR3 totals 15 residues. Germline V CDR1 and CDR2: ENHRY, SYGVKD. The CDR3 sequence is CAISKGGSNTGELFF. For the CDR3, the DNA is TGTGCCATCAGTAAAGGGGGCTCGAACACCGGGGAGCTGTTTTTT.

This clone was recorded at least ten times. The genes are TRBV5-6 and TRBJ1-5, with TRBD1 as a possible D gene (5 bases). This CDR3 has 13 amino acids. V lost 6 bases to trimming and J lost 5 bases, with 12 bases between them. From germline, CDR1 is SGHDT and CDR2 YYEEEE. The CDR3 loop is CASTVQGDQPQHF. DNA of the CDR3: TGTGCCAGCACCGTTCAGGGTGATCAGCCCCAGCATTTT.

This clone has only one observation. The chain uses TRBV6-5 and TRBJ2-7; D ambiguous. Trimming left V 5 bases short and J 5 bases short, with 7 bases between. The CDR3 is 11 residues long. The germline gives CDR1 MNHEY, CDR2 SVGAGI. The CDR3 DNA reads TGTGCCAGCAGTGCCGCGGACGAGCAGTACTTC. It codes for CASSAADEQYF.

This clone was seen more than once but under ten times. This rearrangement joins TRBV19 to TRBJ1-4; D call uncertain. Trimming cost V 4 bases and J 7 bases, with 13 bases left between them. The germline V gene has CDR1 LNHDA and CDR2 SQIVND (reference sequence). The CDR3 is 14 amino acids. CDR3 in amino acids: CASSSRERGEKLFF. In nucleotides, the CDR3 is TGTGCCAGTAGTAGCCGCGAACGTGGTGAAAAACTGTTTTTT.

This chain joins TRBV4-1 and TRBJ1-2; 7 bases align to TRBD1. The V gene's germline CDR1 is MGHRA and CDR2 YSYEKL. J gave up 4 bases and V 3 bases, and 14 bases lay outside the gene matches. The CDR3 extends over 17 amino acids. CDR3 amino acids: CASSHKDRTHIFYGYTF. CDR3 DNA sequence: TGCGCCAGCAGCCACAAGGACAGGACACACATTTTCTATGGCTACACCTTC.

This clone has a handful of counts. The same CDR3 also results from other DNA sequences found in this sample. The rearrangement uses TRBV7-2 and TRBJ2-5, with D maybe TRBD1 (5 bases). Between the trimmed V and J ends, which lost 3 bases and 5 bases, there was a span of 10 bases. CDR1 and CDR2 (germline): SGHTA, FQGNSA. The CDR3 loop spans 13 amino acids. The chain's CDR3 is CASSLGHRETQYF. CDR3 nucleotide sequence: TGTGCCAGCAGCTTGGGGCATAGGGAGACCCAGTACTTC.

The CDR3 DNA reads TGTGCCAGCAGCTTACCGCTCATCGATGGCTACACCTTC. Protein: CASSLPLIDGYTF. V usage is TRBV13 and J usage is TRBJ1-2; the D is unclear. Trimming removed 2 bases from V and 6 bases from J, with 10 bases in between. The germline V gene has CDR1 PRHDT and CDR2 FYEKMQ (reference sequence). This CDR3 spans 13 amino acids.

The chain joins TRBV15 to TRBJ1-2; D gene unclear. CDR1 and CDR2 from the germline V gene are LNHNV and YYDKDF (reference sequence). This CDR3 region has 15 residues. Trimming shortened V by 0 bases and J by 4 bases, and 12 bases separated the two germline ends. The CDR3 DNA follows: TGTGCCACCAGCAGAGATAGAGGCCAGGCCTATGGCTACACCTTC. Protein sequence: CATSRDRGQAYGYTF.

This clone was counted ten times or more. The chain is built from TRBV19 and TRBJ2-2; a possible D gene is TRBD2 (6 bases). Germline V gene data show CDR1 as LNHDA and CDR2 as SQIVND (reference sequence). The CDR3 has 14 residues. The germline V and J ends were trimmed by 5 bases and 4 bases, with 11 bases remaining between them. This CDR3 is CASSLVLATGELFF. The CDR3 coding sequence is TGTGCCAGTAGTCTCGTACTAGCCACCGGGGAGCTGTTTTTT.

This chain joins TRBV7-9 and TRBJ1-2; D may be TRBD1 (5 bases). V was pared by 6 bases and J by 5 bases, with 25 bases between. The CDR3 contains 17 residues. The germline V gene encodes CDR1 SEHNR and CDR2 FQNEAQ (reference sequence). This chain's CDR3 is CASSRTGGQGLPYGYTF. The DNA of the CDR3 is TGTGCCAGCAGTCGTACCGGAGGGCAGGGACTCCCTTATGGCTACACCTTC.

V gene TRBV29-1 combines with J gene TRBJ2-2; 10 nucleotides agree with TRBD1. Per germline, CDR1 SQVTM and CDR2 ANQGSEA. V trimming: 5 bases; J trimming: 7 bases; junction bases outside the gene matches: 13. This CDR3 is built from 16 residues. CDR3: CSVSDQDRGWSGELFF. DNA for the CDR3: TGCAGCGTTAGTGACCAGGACAGGGGGTGGAGCGGGGAGCTGTTTTTT.

In this sample, this clone turned up a few times. The rearrangement uses TRBV5-4 and TRBJ2-3, with D possibly TRBD1 on 5 matching bases. V lost 4 bases and J 2 bases, leaving 14 bases between the germline ends. The CDR3 totals 15 residues. CDR1 is SGHNT and CDR2 is YYREEE in the germline V gene (reference sequence). The DNA of the CDR3 is TGTGCCAGCAGCCAAAGGGGAATGACCACAGATACGCAGTATTTT. Its translation: CASSQRGMTTDTQYF.

Here the CDR3 reads CASSPPGDNQPQHF. The CDR3 region has the DNA TGTGCCAGCAGCCCCCCCGGTGACAATCAGCCCCAGCATTTT. The chain carries TRBV6-5 and TRBJ1-5; D ambiguous. The CDR3 extends over 14 amino acids. Trimming took 6 bases from V and 3 from J, leaving 12 bases between them. Germline-derived CDR1 and CDR2 are MNHEY and SVGAGI.